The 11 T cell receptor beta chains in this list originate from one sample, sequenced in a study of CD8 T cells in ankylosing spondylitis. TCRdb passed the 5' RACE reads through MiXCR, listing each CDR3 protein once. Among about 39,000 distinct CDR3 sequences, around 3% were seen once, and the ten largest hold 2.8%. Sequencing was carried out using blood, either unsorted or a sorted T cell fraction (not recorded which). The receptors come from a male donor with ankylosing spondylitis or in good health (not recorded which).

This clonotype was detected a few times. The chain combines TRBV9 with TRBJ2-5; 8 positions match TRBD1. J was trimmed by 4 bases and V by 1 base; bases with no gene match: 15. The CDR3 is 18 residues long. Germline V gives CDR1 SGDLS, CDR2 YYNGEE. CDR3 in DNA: TGTGCCAGCAGCGTAACCGACCGGGGCAGGGGGCCTGGAGAGACCCAGTACTTC. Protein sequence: CASSVTDRGRGPGETQYF.

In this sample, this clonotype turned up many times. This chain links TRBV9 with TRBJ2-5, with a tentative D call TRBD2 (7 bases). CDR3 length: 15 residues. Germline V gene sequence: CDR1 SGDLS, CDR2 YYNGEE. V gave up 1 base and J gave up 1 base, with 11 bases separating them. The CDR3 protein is CASSVRGGAQETQYF. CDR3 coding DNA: TGTGCCAGCAGCGTAAGGGGGGGGGCCCAAGAGACCCAGTACTTC.

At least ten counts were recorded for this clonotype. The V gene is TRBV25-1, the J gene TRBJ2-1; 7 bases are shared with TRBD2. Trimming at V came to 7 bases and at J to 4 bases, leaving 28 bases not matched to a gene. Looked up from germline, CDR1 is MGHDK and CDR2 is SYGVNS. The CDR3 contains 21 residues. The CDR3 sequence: CASITALRGDRIIKGYNEQFF. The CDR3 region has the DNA TGTGCCAGCATAACGGCCCTACGGGGGGATCGTATAATAAAGGGGTACAATGAGCAGTTCTTC.

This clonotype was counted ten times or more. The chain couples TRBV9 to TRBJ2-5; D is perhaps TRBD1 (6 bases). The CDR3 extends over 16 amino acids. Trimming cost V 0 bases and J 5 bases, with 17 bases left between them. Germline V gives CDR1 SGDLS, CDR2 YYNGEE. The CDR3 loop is CASSVEARGWWETQYF. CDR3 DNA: TGTGCCAGCAGCGTAGAAGCCAGGGGATGGTGGGAGACCCAGTACTTC.

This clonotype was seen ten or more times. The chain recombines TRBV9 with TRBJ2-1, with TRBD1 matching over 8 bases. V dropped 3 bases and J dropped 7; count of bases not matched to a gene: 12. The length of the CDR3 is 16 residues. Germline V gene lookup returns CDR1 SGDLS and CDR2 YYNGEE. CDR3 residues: CASSATLGQVGNEQFF. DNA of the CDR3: TGTGCCAGCAGCGCTACCCTGGGACAGGTGGGGAATGAGCAGTTCTTC.

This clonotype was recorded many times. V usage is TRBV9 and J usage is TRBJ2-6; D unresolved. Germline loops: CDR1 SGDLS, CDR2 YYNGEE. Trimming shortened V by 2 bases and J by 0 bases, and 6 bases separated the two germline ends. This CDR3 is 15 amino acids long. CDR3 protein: CASSVTDSGANVLTF. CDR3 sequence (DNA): TGTGCCAGCAGCGTGACGGACTCTGGGGCCAACGTCCTGACTTTC.

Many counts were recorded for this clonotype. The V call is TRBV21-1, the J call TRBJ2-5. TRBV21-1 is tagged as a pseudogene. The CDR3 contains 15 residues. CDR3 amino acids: CASSKDKNAQETQYF. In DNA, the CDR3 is TGTGCCAGCAGCAAAGATAAGAATGCCCAAGAGACCCAGTACTTC.

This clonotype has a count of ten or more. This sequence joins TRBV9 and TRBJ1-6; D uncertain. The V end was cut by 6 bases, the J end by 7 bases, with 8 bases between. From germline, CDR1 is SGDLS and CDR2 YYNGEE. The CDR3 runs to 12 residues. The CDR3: CASTRENSPLHF. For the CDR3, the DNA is TGTGCCAGCACTCGAGAGAATTCACCCCTCCACTTT.

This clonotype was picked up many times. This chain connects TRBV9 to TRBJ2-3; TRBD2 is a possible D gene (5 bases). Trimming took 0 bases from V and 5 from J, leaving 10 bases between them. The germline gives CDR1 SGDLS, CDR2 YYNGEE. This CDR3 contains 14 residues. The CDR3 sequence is CASSVAPGRDTQYF. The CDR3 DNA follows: TGTGCCAGCAGCGTAGCTCCTGGGAGAGATACGCAGTATTTT.

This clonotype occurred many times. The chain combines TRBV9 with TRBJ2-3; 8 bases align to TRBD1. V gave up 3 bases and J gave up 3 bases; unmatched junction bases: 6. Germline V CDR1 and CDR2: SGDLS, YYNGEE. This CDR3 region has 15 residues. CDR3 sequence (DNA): TGTGCCAGCAGCGCAAGACAGGGGTTTACAGATACGCAGTATTTT. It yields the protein CASSARQGFTDTQYF.

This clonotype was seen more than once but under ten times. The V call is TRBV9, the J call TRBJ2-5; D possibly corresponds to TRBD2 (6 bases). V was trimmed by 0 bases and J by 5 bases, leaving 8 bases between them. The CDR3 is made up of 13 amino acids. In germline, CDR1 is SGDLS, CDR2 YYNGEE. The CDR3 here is CASSVVAGETQYF. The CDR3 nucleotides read TGTGCCAGCAGCGTAGTCGCGGGGGAGACCCAGTACTTC.